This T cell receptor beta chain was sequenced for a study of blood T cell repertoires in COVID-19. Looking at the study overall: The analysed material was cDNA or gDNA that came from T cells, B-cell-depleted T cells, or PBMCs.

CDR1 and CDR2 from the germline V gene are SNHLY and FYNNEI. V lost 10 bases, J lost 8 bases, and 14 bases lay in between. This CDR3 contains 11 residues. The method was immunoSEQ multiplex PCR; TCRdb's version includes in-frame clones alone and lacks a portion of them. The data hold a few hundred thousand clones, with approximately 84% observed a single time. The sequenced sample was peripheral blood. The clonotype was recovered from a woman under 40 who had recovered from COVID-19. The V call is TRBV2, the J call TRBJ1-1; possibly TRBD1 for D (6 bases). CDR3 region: CATVQGQEAFF. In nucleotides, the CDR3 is TGTGCCACCGTACAGGGACAAGAAGCTTTCTTT.